What follows are 20 T cell receptor beta chains derived from one specimen sequenced in a study of tumor-infiltrating lymphocytes in primary liver carcinoma. Co-extraction of both nucleic acids (RNA and DNA) used 20-30 mg of unsorted bulk tissue. Researchers generated TCR beta cDNA from approximately 450 ng of total RNA, relying on a constant-region primer. TCR beta libraries came from three nested multiplex PCR rounds using slightly modified ARM-PCR. Investigators reported that the first two PCR rounds, at 9 to 11 cycles each, used TRBV1-TRBV30 forward primers with a C-beta reverse primer. TCRdb re-derived calls from the multiplex PCR reads in MiXCR, one entry per CDR3 protein. Here the sample spans about 54,000 distinct CDR3 sequences, around 79% being singletons. The sequencing sample was made of liver tumor tissue from sampling region 2. The subset denotes: tumor region T2, inferior pole. The receptors stem from a man between 35 and 55 years old with primary liver carcinoma and hepatitis B virus infection.

Of note for this clonotype: Sequence at one end of the junction differs from germline and may be a read error. The chain combines TRBV11-2 with TRBJ1-2; D is perhaps TRBD1 (5 bases). CDR3 length: 13 amino acids. The germline gives CDR1 SGHAT, CDR2 FQNNGV. This CDR3 reads CANSLEGNHGYIF. The CDR3 DNA reads as TGTGCCAATAGCTTAGAGGGGAACCATGGCTACATCTTC.

Concerning this clonotype itself: The germline gene is not matched at one end of the junction; a read error may be the cause. The rearrangement uses TRBV2 and TRBJ2-1; D is tentatively TRBD1 or TRBD2 (6 bases each). The V gene's germline CDR1 is SNHLY and CDR2 FYNNEI. This CDR3 has 17 amino acids. CDR3 in amino acids: CAISEKGGDPSYNGQFF. The DNA of the CDR3 is TGCGCCATCAGTGAAAAGGGGGGCGATCCCTCCTACAATGGGCAGTTCTTC.

Comments on this clonotype: One end of the junction varies from germline; a read error may be responsible. The chain uses TRBV11-1 and TRBJ2-5; D is perhaps TRBD2 (5 bases). This CDR3 contains 19 residues. CDR1 is SGHAT and CDR2 is FQDESV in the germline V gene (reference sequence). Here the CDR3 reads CASSLPPEVRKDFQETQYF. CDR3 nucleotides: TGTGCCAGTAGCCTGCCCCCGGAGGTCAGGAAGGACTTCCAAGAGACCCAATACTTC.

Regarding this clonotype: This likely comes from a read error, as the CDR3 has no conserved phenylalanine or tryptophan at its end. V gene TRBV12-3 or TRBV12-4 combines with J gene TRBJ2-3; D is unresolved. The CDR3 consists of 16 residues. V lost 7 bases to trimming and J lost 3 bases, with 20 bases between them. Written as DNA, the CDR3 is TGTGCCAGCACTTCCGGATTAAAGGGTGGTACAGATACGCAGTATATT. It yields the protein CASTSGLKGGTDTQYI.

To note about this clonotype: Germline is not matched at one junction end, which may reflect a read error. This sequence joins TRBV2 and TRBJ1-5; D is perhaps TRBD1 (5 bases). This CDR3 has 13 residues. Germline V lookup: CDR1 SNHLY, CDR2 FYNNEI. CDR3 coding DNA: TGTGCCTGCAGTGTTCAGGGTTATCAGCCCCAGCATTTT. This codes for CACSVQGYQPQHF.

As for this clonotype: No conserved phenylalanine or tryptophan ends this CDR3, so it is likely a read error. The chain uses TRBV12-3 or TRBV12-4 and TRBJ2-7, with D maybe TRBD2 (5 bases). CDR3 length: 13 residues. CDR3 loop: CGSTRREYYEQYL. In DNA, the CDR3 is TGTGGCAGTACCCGACGGGAATACTACGAGCAGTACCTC.

The chain carries TRBV29-1 and TRBJ2-1, with D perhaps given as TRBD1 or TRBD2 (5 bases each). V was trimmed by 1 base and J by 5 bases, leaving 12 bases between them. Germline loops: CDR1 SQVTM, CDR2 ANQGSEA. The length of the CDR3 is 14 residues. The CDR3 sequence: CSVEGDDLNNEQFF. CDR3 sequence (DNA): TGCAGCGTTGAAGGGGACGATCTTAACAATGAGCAGTTCTTC.

Concerning this clonotype: The junction does not match germline at one end; this may be a read error. This sequence joins TRBV11-2 and TRBJ2-7, with a tentative D call TRBD2 (5 bases). The V gene's germline CDR1 is SGHAT and CDR2 FQNNGV. This CDR3 contains 14 residues. CDR3 nucleotide sequence: TGTGTCAGCACCATGGAGTACGGGGACTACGAGCAGTACTTC. Protein sequence: CVSTMEYGDYEQYF.

Concerning this clonotype: Since no conserved phenylalanine or tryptophan closes the CDR3, a read error is the likely cause. The V gene is TRBV6-1, the J gene TRBJ2-7, with 8 bases that match TRBD1. Germline assignment: CDR1 MNHNS and CDR2 SASEGT. This CDR3 has 15 amino acids. The CDR3 loop is CASSEGTGPSYKQYL. Here the CDR3 DNA reads TGTGCCAGCAGTGAGGGGACAGGACCCTCCTACAAGCAGTACTTG.

This clonotype was seen a few times. A junction end diverges from the germline sequence, so it may reflect a read error. V gene TRBV12-3 or TRBV12-4 combines with J gene TRBJ2-5; tentative D call: TRBD2 (7 bases). This CDR3 spans 14 amino acids. CDR3 nucleotide sequence: TGTGCCGGCAGGGGAGGGGGAGGGTTAGAGACCCAGTACTTC. This gives the protein CAGRGGGGLETQYF.

This clonotype was observed a single time. One junction end disagrees with the germline gene, perhaps due to a read error. The chain combines TRBV5-5 with TRBJ1-1, with TRBD1 as a possible D gene (6 bases). Germline lookup yields CDR1 SGHKS and CDR2 YYEKEE (reference sequence). CDR3 size: 15 residues. This CDR3 reads CASSLVRGANTEAFF. CDR3 nucleotides: TGTGCCAGCAGCTTGGTCAGGGGAGCGAACACTGAGGCTTTCTTT.

CDR3 bases: TGTGCCAGCAGTCAACTAGCGGGTTTAGTCACAGATACGCAGTATTTT. It is translated as CASSQLAGLVTDTQYF. The chain has TRBV6-1 and TRBJ2-3; 9 bases map to TRBD2. The CDR3 is 16 residues long. V gave up 5 bases and J gave up 2 bases; unmatched junction bases: 8. In germline, CDR1 is MNHNS, CDR2 SASEGT.

The chain joins TRBV4-1 to TRBJ1-5, with D hard to call. Germline values: CDR1 MGHRA, CDR2 YSYEKL. This CDR3 spans 14 amino acids. The CDR3 DNA sequence: TGCACTAGCAGCCAAGATCGGGTGATACAGCCCCAGCATTTT. It yields the protein CTSSQDRVIQPQHF.

A note on this clonotype: A much larger clone lies a single base off, so this may be a read error. The J gene is TRBJ2-5, the V gene TRBV7-9; perhaps D is TRBD1 or TRBD2 (6 bases each). Trimming left V 7 bases short and J 5 bases short, with 17 bases between. Germline CDR1 reads SEHNR; CDR2 reads FQNEAQ (reference sequence). This CDR3 has 14 residues. The CDR3 sequence: CASTPTGAHETQYF. The DNA of the CDR3 is TGTGCCAGCACCCCCACGGGGGCCCATGAGACCCAGTACTTC.

This clonotype was found a few times. In nucleotides, the CDR3 is TGCAGTGCTAGAGATGTAGAGGGTATAGTGGAGACCCAGTACTTC. Encoded protein: CSARDVEGIVETQYF. This rearrangement joins TRBV20-1 to TRBJ2-5; D is possibly TRBD2 (5 bases). The CDR3 runs 15 residues. From germline, CDR1 is DFQATT and CDR2 SNEGSKA (reference sequence). V lost 0 bases, J lost 5 bases, and 16 bases lay in between.

About this clonotype itself: At one boundary the junction diverges from the germline segment, which might be a read error. V gene TRBV6-1 combines with J gene TRBJ2-1; perhaps TRBD1 as D (5 bases). The V gene's germline CDR1 is MNHNS and CDR2 SASEGT. The CDR3 is made up of 14 amino acids. Written as DNA, the CDR3 is TGTGCCGGCAGTGAATGGCATGGGGCGGATGGGCAGTTCTTC. Protein product: CAGSEWHGADGQFF.

Comment on this clonotype: At one boundary the junction diverges from the germline segment, which might be a read error. V usage is TRBV7-8 and J usage is TRBJ2-1, with 7 bases lining up with TRBD2. The CDR3 totals 15 residues. CDR1 is SGHVS, CDR2 FQNEAQ, per germline. CDR3 loop: CAGRPSGSPLGVQFF. In DNA, the CDR3 is TGTGCCGGCAGGCCTAGCGGTTCCCCTCTCGGGGTGCAGTTCTTC.

Remarks on this clonotype: At one of its ends the junction is not consistent with the germline gene, which may arise from a read error. The rearrangement joins TRBV11-2 to TRBJ2-3; D possibly corresponds to TRBD2 (5 bases). CDR3 length: 20 amino acids. Germline V gene sequence: CDR1 SGHAT, CDR2 FQNNGV. DNA for the CDR3: TGTACCAGCAGCCCCGATGACCCCCGGCAGATAGCGAGAATCACAGATACGCAGTATTTT. Protein sequence: CTSSPDDPRQIARITDTQYF.

The sample holds many counts of this clonotype. The chain joins TRBV7-8 to TRBJ1-3, with 10 bases lining up with TRBD1. Trimming at V came to 5 bases and at J to 0 bases, leaving 7 bases not matched to a gene. Per the germline V gene, CDR1 is SGHVS and CDR2 is FQNEAQ. The CDR3 loop spans 17 amino acids. The CDR3 nucleotides are TGTGCCAGCAGCCCCACCGGGACAGGGGTCTCTGGAAACACCATATATTTT. As protein: CASSPTGTGVSGNTIYF.

In regard to this clonotype: One end of the junction varies from germline; a read error may be responsible. The V call is TRBV12-3 or TRBV12-4, the J call TRBJ1-4; D gene ambiguous. The CDR3 sequence is 14 residues long. CDR3 sequence reads: CASSFVQTNDKLFF. DNA for the CDR3: TGCGCCAGCAGTTTTGTGCAGACTAATGATAAACTGTTTTTT.